Below, 14 T cell receptor beta chains from the same sample are listed, as sequenced in a study of blood T cell repertoires in COVID-19. Libraries were prepared by immunoSEQ multiplex PCR; TCRdb keeps only in-frame clonotypes and omits some of them. The data hold 150,000 to 200,000 clones, with roughly four fifths observed a single time. What was sequenced was peripheral blood. These receptors were obtained from a human donor with acute or convalescent COVID-19. The donor label of this sample is uncertain.

V usage is TRBV6-5 and J usage is TRBJ2-1, with TRBD2 matching over 10 bases. With 11 bases clipped from V and 6 bases from J, the junction kept 10 bases outside the gene matches. CDR1 and CDR2 from the germline V gene are MNHEY and SVGAGI. The CDR3 sequence is 14 residues long. The CDR3 DNA is TGTGCCGCCTGGGGGCCTAGCGGGAGCAATGAGCAGTTCTTC. Amino acid sequence: CAAWGPSGSNEQFF.

The chain joins TRBV2 to TRBJ1-4; 8 bases line up with TRBD1. Per germline, CDR1 SNHLY and CDR2 FYNNEI. The junction had 3 bases not matched to a gene; V was cut back by 5 bases and J by 1 base. This CDR3 region has 15 residues. CDR3 coding DNA: TGTGCCAGCAGTAGACAGGGGCTAACTAATGAAAAACTGTTTTTT. This translates into CASSRQGLTNEKLFF.

The rearrangement joins TRBV5-1 to TRBJ1-4; 10 positions agree with TRBD1. This CDR3 is 14 amino acids long. Germline V gives CDR1 SGHRS, CDR2 YFSETQ. After removal of 3 bases from V and 8 bases from J, the junction contained 4 bases not matched to a gene. In DNA form, the CDR3 reads TGCGCCAGCAGCTGGGGGACAGGGGAGGAAAAACTGTTTTTT. It specifies CASSWGTGEEKLFF.

This rearrangement joins TRBV27 to TRBJ2-1, with 10 bases fitting TRBD1. The V segment lost 6 bases and the J segment 7 bases; nucleotides outside the gene matches: 9. There are 15 residues in the CDR3. Germline loops: CDR1 MNHEY, CDR2 SMNVEV (reference sequence). CDR3 amino acids: CASSPRTGGRNEQFF. The CDR3 nucleotides read TGTGCCAGCAGCCCACGGACAGGGGGACGAAATGAGCAGTTCTTC.

The V and J genes are TRBV18 and TRBJ1-6; maybe TRBD1 (6 bases). Per germline, CDR1 KGHSH and CDR2 LQKENI. This CDR3 has 17 residues. V lost 0 bases and J 0 bases, leaving 9 bases between the germline ends. CDR3 amino acids: CASSPPGARSYNSPLHF. In nucleotides, the CDR3 is TGTGCCAGCTCACCACCGGGGGCCCGCTCCTATAATTCACCCCTCCACTTT.

The genes are TRBV7-9 and TRBJ1-6; no clear D gene. The CDR3 spans 16 residues. V was shortened by 7 bases and J by 0 bases, with 13 bases between the two germline ends. The germline CDR1 and CDR2 sequences are SEHNR and FQNEAQ (reference sequence). Written as DNA, the CDR3 is TGTGCCAGCATGCGTGGTGGGAGCTCCTATAATTCACCCCTCCACTTT. Translation gives CASMRGGSSYNSPLHF.

The rearrangement links TRBV19 to TRBJ2-2; D unresolved. The germline V gene encodes CDR1 LNHDA and CDR2 SQIVND (reference sequence). Between the trimmed V and J ends, which lost 4 bases and 3 bases, there was a span of 9 bases. The CDR3 length is 14 residues. The CDR3 spells CASSTTWDTGELFF. For the CDR3, the DNA is TGTGCCAGTAGTACGACATGGGACACCGGGGAGCTGTTTTTT.

This chain links TRBV12-5 with TRBJ2-1; D is uncertain. CDR1 is LGHNT and CDR2 is FRNRAP in the germline V gene. Trimming cost V 7 bases and J 9 bases, with 13 bases left between them. The CDR3 totals 12 residues. CDR3 protein: CASARFSSEQFF. In nucleotides, the CDR3 is TGTGCTAGTGCCCGCTTTAGTAGTGAGCAGTTCTTC.

This clone was detected only once. The chain is built from TRBV6-5 and TRBJ2-7; D may be TRBD1 (6 bases). The CDR3 is made up of 15 amino acids. Germline V CDR1 and CDR2: MNHEY, SVGAGI. V shed 7 bases and J shed 4 bases, with 20 bases lying between them. The CDR3 sequence: CASTPYPTGMYEQYF. The CDR3 bases are TGTGCCAGCACCCCTTATCCGACAGGAATGTACGAGCAGTACTTC.

This rearrangement joins TRBV6-5 to TRBJ2-3; D possibly corresponds to TRBD1 (6 bases). Germline CDR1 is MNHEY and CDR2 is SVGAGI. The CDR3 covers 16 residues. V lost 0 bases and J lost 0, with 10 bases in between. The CDR3 nucleotides read TGTGCCAGCAGTTACTCGAACAGGGTGAGCACAGATACGCAGTATTTT. Its protein is CASSYSNRVSTDTQYF.

The J gene is TRBJ1-2, the V gene TRBV27; 8 nucleotides agree with TRBD1. The CDR3 loop spans 13 amino acids. V gave up 5 bases and J gave up 4 bases; unmatched junction bases: 3. The germline V gene has CDR1 MNHEY and CDR2 SMNVEV (reference sequence). Written as DNA, the CDR3 is TGTGCCAGCAGTCGACAGGGGAGCTATGGCTACACCTTC. Protein sequence: CASSRQGSYGYTF.

This clone has more than one count but fewer than ten. V usage is TRBV9 and J usage is TRBJ2-7, with 11 bases aligning to TRBD2. J gave up 9 bases and V 4 bases, and 15 bases lay outside the gene matches. The CDR3 has 16 residues. Germline V gene sequence: CDR1 SGDLS, CDR2 YYNGEE. The CDR3 DNA sequence: TGTGCCAGCAGCCCGTTAGCGGGGGGGCCTTCTCCTCGGCAGTACTTC. It translates to CASSPLAGGPSPRQYF.

The chain recombines TRBV29-1 with TRBJ2-7, with 10 nucleotides matching TRBD1. Trimming cost V 7 bases and J 7 bases; bases outside gene matches: 7. There are 12 residues in the CDR3. Germline V CDR1 and CDR2: SQVTM, ANQGSEA. As DNA, the CDR3 is TGCAGCGGGGGACAGGGGTGGAGTGAGCAGTACTTC. Amino acids: CSGGQGWSEQYF.

The chain employs TRBV7-3 and TRBJ2-2; 11 positions match TRBD1. Germline trimming cut 6 bases from V and 1 base from J; bases unmatched to any gene: 4. The CDR3 runs 16 residues. Per the germline V gene, CDR1 is SGHTA and CDR2 is FQGTGA. The CDR3 loop is CASRKGTGGNTGELFF. The CDR3 DNA reads TGTGCCAGCAGAAAGGGGACAGGGGGGAACACCGGGGAGCTGTTTTTT.